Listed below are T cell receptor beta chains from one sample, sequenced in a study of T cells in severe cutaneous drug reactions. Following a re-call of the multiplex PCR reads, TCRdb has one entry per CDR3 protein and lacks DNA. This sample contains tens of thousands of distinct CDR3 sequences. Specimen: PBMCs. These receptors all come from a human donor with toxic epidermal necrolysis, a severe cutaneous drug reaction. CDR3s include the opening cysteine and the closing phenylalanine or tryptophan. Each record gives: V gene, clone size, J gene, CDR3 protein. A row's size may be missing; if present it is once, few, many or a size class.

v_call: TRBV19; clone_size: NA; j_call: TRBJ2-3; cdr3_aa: CASSISGSTDTQYF
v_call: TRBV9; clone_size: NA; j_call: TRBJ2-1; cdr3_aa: CASSVGSSGSRNEQFF
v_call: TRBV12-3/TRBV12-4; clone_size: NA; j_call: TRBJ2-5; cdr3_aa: CASSLGLGAGGETQYF
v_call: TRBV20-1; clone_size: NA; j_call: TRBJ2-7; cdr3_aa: CSGGYFGQVAFGQYF
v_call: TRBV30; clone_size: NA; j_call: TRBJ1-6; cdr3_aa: CAWSVTGPYNSPLHF
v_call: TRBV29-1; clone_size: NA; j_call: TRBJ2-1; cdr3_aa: CSGEYYNEQFF
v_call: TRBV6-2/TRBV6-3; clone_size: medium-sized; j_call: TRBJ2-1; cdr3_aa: CASSKTISNEQFF
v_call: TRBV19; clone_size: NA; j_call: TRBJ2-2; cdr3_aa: CASSNRYSGTGETGELFF
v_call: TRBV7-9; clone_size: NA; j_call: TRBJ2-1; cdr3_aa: CASSLLGVKANEQFF
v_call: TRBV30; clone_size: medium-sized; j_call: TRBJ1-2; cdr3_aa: CAWKRRGPGYGYTF
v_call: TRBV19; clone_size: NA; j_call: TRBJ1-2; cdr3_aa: CASSIDPQTGWIYGYTF
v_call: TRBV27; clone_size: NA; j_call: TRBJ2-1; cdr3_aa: CASSLSVGPTHNEQFF
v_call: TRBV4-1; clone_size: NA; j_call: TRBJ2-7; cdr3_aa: CASSQGVLARRDYEQYF
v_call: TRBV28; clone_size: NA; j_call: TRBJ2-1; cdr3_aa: CASSLDQADSYNEQFF
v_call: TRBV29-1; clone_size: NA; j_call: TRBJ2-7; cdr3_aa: CSVRLAGVYEQYF
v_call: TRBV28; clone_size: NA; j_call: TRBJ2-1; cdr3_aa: CASSPRSEQFF
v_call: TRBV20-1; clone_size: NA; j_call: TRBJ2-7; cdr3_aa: CSARNAGQGLYEQYF
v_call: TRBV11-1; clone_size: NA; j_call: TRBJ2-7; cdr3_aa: CASSLESWTIGEQYF
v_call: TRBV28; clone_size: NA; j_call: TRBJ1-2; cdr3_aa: CATTLAGFYGYTF
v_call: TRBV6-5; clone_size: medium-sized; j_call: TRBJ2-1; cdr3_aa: CASSGRGSYNEQFF
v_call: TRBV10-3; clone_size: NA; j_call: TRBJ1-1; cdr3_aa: CATFDPGPHAFF
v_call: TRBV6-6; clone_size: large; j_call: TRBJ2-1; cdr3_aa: CASKDHLYNEQFF
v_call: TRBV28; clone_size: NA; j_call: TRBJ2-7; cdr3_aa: CASSLTGGANEQYF
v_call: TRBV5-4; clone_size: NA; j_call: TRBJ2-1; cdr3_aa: CASSLDARPQIMSSYNEQFF
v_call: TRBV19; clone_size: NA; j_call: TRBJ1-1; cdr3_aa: CASKQGGSDTEAFF
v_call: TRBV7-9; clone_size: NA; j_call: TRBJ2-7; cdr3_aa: CASSGSYVAGAFTYEQYF
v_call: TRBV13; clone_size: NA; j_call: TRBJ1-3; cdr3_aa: CASSLGPQNTIYF
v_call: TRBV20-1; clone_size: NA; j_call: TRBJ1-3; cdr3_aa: CSARDLFSGNTIYF
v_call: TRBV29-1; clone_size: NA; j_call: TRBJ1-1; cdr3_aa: CSVGTQTGNTEAFF
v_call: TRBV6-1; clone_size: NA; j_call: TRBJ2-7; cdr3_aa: CASRRTSGSNHEQYF
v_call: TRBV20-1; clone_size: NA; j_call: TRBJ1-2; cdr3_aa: CSAPQTYGYTF
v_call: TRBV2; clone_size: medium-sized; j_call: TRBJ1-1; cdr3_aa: CASSGDREIAEAFF
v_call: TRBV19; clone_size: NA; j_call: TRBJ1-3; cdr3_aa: CASGERNTIYF
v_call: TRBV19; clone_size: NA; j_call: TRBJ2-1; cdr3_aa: CASSISGGPSYNEQFF